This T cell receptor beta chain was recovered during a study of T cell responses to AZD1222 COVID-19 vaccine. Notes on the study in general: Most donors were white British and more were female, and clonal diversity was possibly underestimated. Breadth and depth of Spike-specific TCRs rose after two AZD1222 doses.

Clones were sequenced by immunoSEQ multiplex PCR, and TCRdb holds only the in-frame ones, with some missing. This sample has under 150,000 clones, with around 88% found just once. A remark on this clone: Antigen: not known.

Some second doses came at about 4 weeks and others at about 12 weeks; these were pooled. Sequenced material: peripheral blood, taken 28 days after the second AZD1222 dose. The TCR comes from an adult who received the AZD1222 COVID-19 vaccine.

The CDR3 DNA sequence: TGTGCCAGCATTAGGGACGGGACTAATGAAAAACTGTTTTTT. Its protein is CASIRDGTNEKLFF. J is TRBJ1-4 and V is TRBV6-5; TRBD1 might be the D (5 bases). Germline V gene data show CDR1 as MNHEY and CDR2 as SVGAGI. CDR3 length equals 14 residues. V was trimmed by 7 bases and J by 2 bases, leaving 11 bases between them.